The 9 T cell receptor beta chains presented below share a single source sample, sequenced in a study of T cells after yellow fever vaccination. TCRdb re-derived calls from the 5' RACE reads in MiXCR, one entry per CDR3 protein. The sample lists 350,000 to 450,000 distinct CDR3 sequences, roughly 6.2% seen once, with 15% in the top ten. Here the sequenced sample was PBMCs, taken 5 days after the yellow fever booster vaccination. These receptors were collected from a man aged 30 to 39 who received the YFV17D yellow fever vaccine.

This chain uses TRBV27 with TRBJ2-7, with a weak D call TRBD1 (7 bases). Trimming shortened V by 7 bases and J by 0 bases, and 13 bases separated the two germline ends. Germline CDR1 and CDR2: MNHEY and SMNVEV (reference sequence). This CDR3 has 14 residues. The DNA of the CDR3 is TGTGCCAGCACTCGACAGGGAGGCTCCTACGAGCAGTACTTC. It encodes CASTRQGGSYEQYF.

V is TRBV6-5 and J is TRBJ2-5, with 12 positions matching TRBD2. The V gene's germline CDR1 is MNHEY and CDR2 SVGAGI. The CDR3 covers 14 residues. Trimming took 6 bases from V and 2 from J; bases not matched to a gene: 1. The CDR3 is CASRTSGRQETQYF. The CDR3 region has the DNA TGTGCCAGCAGGACTAGCGGGAGACAAGAGACCCAGTACTTC.

This clonotype was counted many times. The J gene is TRBJ2-1, the V gene TRBV20-1; 8 positions agree with TRBD1. The V and J ends lost 6 bases and 8 bases, in that order; junction bases with no gene match: 9. CDR3 length: 13 amino acids. In germline, CDR1 is DFQATT, CDR2 SNEGSKA (reference sequence). The CDR3 DNA follows: TGCAGTGCGACAGGGGAGAGTGGCTATGAGCAGTTCTTC. Translated: CSATGESGYEQFF.

The J gene is TRBJ1-1, the V gene TRBV12-3 or TRBV12-4; maybe TRBD1 (5 bases). CDR3 length equals 15 residues. The germline V and J ends were trimmed by 4 bases and 0 bases, with 12 bases remaining between them. Here the CDR3 DNA reads TGTGCCAGCAGTTCCGGGACGCCCTTGAACACTGAAGCTTTCTTT. Translation gives CASSSGTPLNTEAFF.

The table lists this clonotype with a few counts. V and J are TRBV27 and TRBJ2-1, with unresolved D. The CDR3 sequence is 15 residues long. CDR1 is MNHEY, CDR2 SMNVEV, per germline (reference sequence). V gave up 7 bases and J gave up 5 bases, with 18 bases separating them. Here the CDR3 DNA reads TGTGCCAGCATTGGGGTCAGAACGTTACACAATGAGCAGTTCTTC. Its translation: CASIGVRTLHNEQFF.

This clonotype occurred many times. This sequence joins TRBV5-1 and TRBJ2-1; 7 bases align to TRBD2. Unmatched junction bases numbered 6, after V lost 0 bases and J lost 6 bases. Germline V gene lookup returns CDR1 SGHRS and CDR2 YFSETQ. The CDR3 has 15 residues. CDR3 amino acids: CASSLEGLDSNEQFF. CDR3 nucleotides: TGCGCCAGCAGCTTGGAAGGACTAGACTCCAATGAGCAGTTCTTC.

This clonotype was seen a handful of times. V gene TRBV7-4 combines with J gene TRBJ2-1, with TRBD2 matching 9 bases. The CDR3 spans 15 residues. V lost 3 bases and J lost 6; bases outside the gene matches: 6. The germline CDR1 and CDR2 sequences are SGHVT and SQSDAQ. The CDR3 DNA sequence: TGTGCCAGCAGCTTTCTAGCGGGATGCGGCAATGAGCAGTTCTTC. As protein: CASSFLAGCGNEQFF. The full variable domain, in which reference TRBV7-4 and TRBJ2-1 provide the parts outside the CDR3, is GAGVSQSPRYKVAKRGRDVALRCDSISGHVTLYWYRQTLGQGSEVLTYSQSDAQRDKSGRPSGRFSAERPERSVSTLKIQRTEQGDSAVYLCASSFLAGCGNEQFFGPGTRLTVL.

This clonotype was seen at least ten times. This chain uses TRBV4-3 with TRBJ2-1, with 10 bases lining up with TRBD2. This CDR3 region has 15 residues. V was pared by 0 bases and J by 7 bases, with 3 bases of the junction left unmatched. Looked up from germline, CDR1 is LGHNA and CDR2 is YSLEER. As DNA, the CDR3 is TGCGCCAGCAGCCAAGAACTAGCGGGACGGAATGAGCAGTTCTTC. Amino acid sequence: CASSQELAGRNEQFF.

The V call is TRBV18, the J call TRBJ2-1; D unclear. The CDR3 consists of 16 residues. From germline, CDR1 is KGHSH and CDR2 LQKENI. Trimming cost V 6 bases and J 4 bases, with 19 bases left between them. The CDR3 DNA reads as TGTGCCAGCTCCCTTTCCGAAGAGAACGGGTACAATGAGCAGTTCTTC. Encoded protein: CASSLSEENGYNEQFF.